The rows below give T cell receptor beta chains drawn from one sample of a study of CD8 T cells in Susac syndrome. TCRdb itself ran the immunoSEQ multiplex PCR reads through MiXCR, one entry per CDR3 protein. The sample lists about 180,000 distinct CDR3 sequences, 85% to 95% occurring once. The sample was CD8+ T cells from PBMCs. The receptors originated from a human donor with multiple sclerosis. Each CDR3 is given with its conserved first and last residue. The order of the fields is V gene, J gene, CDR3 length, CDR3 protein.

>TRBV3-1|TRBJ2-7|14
CASSSRVASYEQYF
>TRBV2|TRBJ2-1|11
CASLGVNEQFF
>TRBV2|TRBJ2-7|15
CASSELALSSYEQYF
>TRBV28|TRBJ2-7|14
CASSLLIAYGEQYF
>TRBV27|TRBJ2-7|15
CASSPHWARDYEQYF
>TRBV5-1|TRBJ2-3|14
CASSPQTSVDTQYF
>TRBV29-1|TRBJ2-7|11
CSADWDNEQYF
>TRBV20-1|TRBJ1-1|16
CSARGRDRGPGTEAFF
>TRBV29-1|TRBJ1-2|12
CSAPGAYYGYTF
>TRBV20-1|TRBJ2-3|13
CSASLGLRDTQYF
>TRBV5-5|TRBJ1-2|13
CASEGSGRLGYTF
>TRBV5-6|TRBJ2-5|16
CASSLLLAGVVETQYF
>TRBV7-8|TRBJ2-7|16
CASSWLVGSGMYEQYF
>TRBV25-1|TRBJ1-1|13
CASTPGGNTEAFF
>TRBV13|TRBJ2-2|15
CASSFDSQNTGELFF
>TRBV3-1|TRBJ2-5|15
CASSPLGLNQETQYF
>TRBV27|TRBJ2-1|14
CASSLLGGGNEQFF
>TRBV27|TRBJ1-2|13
CASSLGGGRGYTF
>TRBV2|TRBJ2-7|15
CASSEIEAHAYEQYF
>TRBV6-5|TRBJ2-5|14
CASRKDRGQETQYF
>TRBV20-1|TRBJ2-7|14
CSARDSGRGYEQYF
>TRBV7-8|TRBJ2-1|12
CASRRQGEEQFF
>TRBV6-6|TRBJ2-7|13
CASSYSVLYEQYF
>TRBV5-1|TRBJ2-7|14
CASSNWDTSYEQYF
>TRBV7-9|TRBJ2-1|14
CASSTTQGVREQFF
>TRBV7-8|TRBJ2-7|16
CASTQTWYRDSYEQYF
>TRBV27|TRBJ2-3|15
CASSLDSRGTDTQYF
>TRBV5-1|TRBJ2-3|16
CASSHATSGAGDTQYF
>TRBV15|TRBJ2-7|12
CATTDVGDEQYF